This T cell receptor beta chain was observed in a study of T cell changes during pregnancy in multiple sclerosis. This CDR3 contains 15 residues. CDR1 and CDR2 from the germline V gene are MNHEY and SMNVEV (reference sequence). The trim removed 6 bases at V and 4 bases at J, leaving 6 bases unmatched. Some clones are missing from TCRdb's copy, which holds only in-frame ones; the method was immunoSEQ multiplex PCR. Of under 40,000 clones in the sample, 92% were seen once. The material was CD8+ T cells from peripheral blood mononuclear cells, obtained before pregnancy. The receptor comes from a female donor with multiple sclerosis, enrolled in a pregnancy study. The chain combines TRBV27 with TRBJ1-1; TRBD1 matches 12 bases. The CDR3 loop reads CASRTRGQGATEAFF. In DNA form, the CDR3 reads TGTGCCAGCAGAACACGGGGACAGGGGGCCACTGAAGCTTTCTTT.